The clone carrying this T cell receptor beta chain showed up many times. Its antigen is still unknown. Germline-derived CDR1 and CDR2 are SQVTM and ANQGSEA. The CDR3 loop spans 13 amino acids. J lost 3 bases, V lost 6 bases, and 5 bases had no gene match. Making use of molecular barcodes, quantitative 5'-RACE generated TCR beta libraries. MiXCR was run by TCRdb on the 5' RACE reads, yielding one entry per CDR3 protein. The sample has roughly 190,000 distinct CDR3 sequences; 10% to 15% are singletons. The data originate from a study of CD8 T cells in ankylosing spondylitis. Notes on the study in general: Characteristic of ankylosing spondylitis blood, it appeared, was a TCR beta motif comprising about eight highly homologous variants.

Source material: blood, either unsorted or a sorted T cell fraction (not recorded which). The receptor was isolated from a male donor with ankylosing spondylitis or in good health (not recorded which). The chain has TRBV29-1 and TRBJ2-3; TRBD2 agrees at 8 bases. CDR3 amino acids: CSVGGAGTDTQYF. The CDR3 coding sequence is TGCAGCGTCGGGGGGGCCGGGACAGATACGCAGTATTTT.